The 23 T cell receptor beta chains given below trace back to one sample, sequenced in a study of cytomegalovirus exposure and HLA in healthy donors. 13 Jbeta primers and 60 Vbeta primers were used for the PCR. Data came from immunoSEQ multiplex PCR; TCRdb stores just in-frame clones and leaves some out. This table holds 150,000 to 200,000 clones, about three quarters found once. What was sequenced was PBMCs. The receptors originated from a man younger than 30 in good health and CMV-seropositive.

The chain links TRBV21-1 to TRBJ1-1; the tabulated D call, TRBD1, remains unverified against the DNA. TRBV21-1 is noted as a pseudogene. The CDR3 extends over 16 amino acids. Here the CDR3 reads CASSKEGGGAVTEAFF. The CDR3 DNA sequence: TGTGCCAGCAGCAAGGAAGGAGGGGGCGCGGTCACTGAAGCTTTCTTT.

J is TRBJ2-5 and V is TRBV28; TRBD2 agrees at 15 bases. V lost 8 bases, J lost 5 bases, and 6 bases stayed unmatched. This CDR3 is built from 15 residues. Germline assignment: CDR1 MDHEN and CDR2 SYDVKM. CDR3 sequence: CASGGLAGGKETQYF. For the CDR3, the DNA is TGTGCCAGCGGGGGACTAGCGGGGGGCAAGGAGACCCAGTACTTC.

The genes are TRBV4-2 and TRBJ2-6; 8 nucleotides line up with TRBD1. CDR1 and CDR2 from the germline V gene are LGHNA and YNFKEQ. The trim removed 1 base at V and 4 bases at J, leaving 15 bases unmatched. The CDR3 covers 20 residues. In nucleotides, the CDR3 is TGTGCCAGCAGCCAAGGGTCCGGGACAGGCCTTTCAGGCGGGGCCAACGTCCTGACTTTC. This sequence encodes CASSQGSGTGLSGGANVLTF.

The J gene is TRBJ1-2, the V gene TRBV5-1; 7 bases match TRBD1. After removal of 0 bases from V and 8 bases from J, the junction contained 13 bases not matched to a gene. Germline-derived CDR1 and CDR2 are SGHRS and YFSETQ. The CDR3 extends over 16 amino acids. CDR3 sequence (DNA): TGCGCCAGCAGCTTGGCCCCCCCGGGACAGTCGATGGGCTACACCTTC. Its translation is CASSLAPPGQSMGYTF.

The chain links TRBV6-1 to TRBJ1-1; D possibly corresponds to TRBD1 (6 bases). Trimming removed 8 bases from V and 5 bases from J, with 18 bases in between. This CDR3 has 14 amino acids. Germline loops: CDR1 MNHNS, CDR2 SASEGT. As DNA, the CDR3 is TGTGCCAGCGAATATCAGGGGACCCGAACTGAAGCTTTCTTT. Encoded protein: CASEYQGTRTEAFF.

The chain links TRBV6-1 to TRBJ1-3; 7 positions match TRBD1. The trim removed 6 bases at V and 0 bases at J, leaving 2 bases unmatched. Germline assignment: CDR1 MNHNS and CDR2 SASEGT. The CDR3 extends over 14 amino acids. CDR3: CASSRDSSGNTIYF. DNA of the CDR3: TGTGCCAGCAGCCGGGACAGCTCTGGAAACACCATATATTTT.

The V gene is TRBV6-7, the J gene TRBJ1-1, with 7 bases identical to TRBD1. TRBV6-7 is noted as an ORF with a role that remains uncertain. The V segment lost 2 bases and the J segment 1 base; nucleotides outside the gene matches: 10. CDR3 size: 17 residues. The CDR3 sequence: CASSYKSQGHSNTEAFF. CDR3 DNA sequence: TGTGCCAGCAGTTACAAGTCACAGGGGCACTCGAACACTGAAGCTTTCTTT.

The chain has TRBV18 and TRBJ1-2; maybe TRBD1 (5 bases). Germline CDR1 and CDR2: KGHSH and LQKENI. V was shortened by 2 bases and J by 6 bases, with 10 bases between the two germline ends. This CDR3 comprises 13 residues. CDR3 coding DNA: TGTGCCAGCTCACCAATCAGGGAGGATGGCTACACCTTC. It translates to CASSPIREDGYTF.

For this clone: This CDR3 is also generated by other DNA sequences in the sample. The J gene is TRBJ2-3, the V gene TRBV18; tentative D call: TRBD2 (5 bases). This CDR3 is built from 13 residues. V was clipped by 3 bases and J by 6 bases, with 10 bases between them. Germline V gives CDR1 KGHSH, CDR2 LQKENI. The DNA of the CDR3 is TGTGCCAGCTCACCCGGACTTACCGATACGCAGTATTTT. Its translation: CASSPGLTDTQYF.

CDR3 loop: CSVIRNTGELFF. The CDR3 bases are TGCAGCGTTATCAGGAACACCGGGGAGCTGTTTTTT. The chain uses TRBV29-1 and TRBJ2-2; D gene unclear. V was clipped by 5 bases and J by 1 base, with 5 bases between them. Germline V lookup: CDR1 SQVTM, CDR2 ANQGSEA. The CDR3 sequence is 12 residues long.

This chain's CDR3 is CAWGPGTVANYGYTF. As DNA, the CDR3 is TGTGCCTGGGGACCCGGGACAGTCGCGAACTATGGCTACACCTTC. V and J are TRBV30 and TRBJ1-2; 7 bases fit TRBD1. The CDR3 is 15 amino acids. V was clipped by 5 bases and J by 2 bases; unmatched bases: 11. Germline V gene data show CDR1 as GTSNPN and CDR2 as SVGIG (reference sequence).

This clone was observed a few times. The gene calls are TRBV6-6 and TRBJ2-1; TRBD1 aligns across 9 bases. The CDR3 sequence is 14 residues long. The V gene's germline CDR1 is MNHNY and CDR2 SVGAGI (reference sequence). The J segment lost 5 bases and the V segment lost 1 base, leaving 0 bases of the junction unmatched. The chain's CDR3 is CASSYWTGDNEQFF. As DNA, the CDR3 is TGTGCCAGCAGTTACTGGACAGGGGACAATGAGCAGTTCTTC.

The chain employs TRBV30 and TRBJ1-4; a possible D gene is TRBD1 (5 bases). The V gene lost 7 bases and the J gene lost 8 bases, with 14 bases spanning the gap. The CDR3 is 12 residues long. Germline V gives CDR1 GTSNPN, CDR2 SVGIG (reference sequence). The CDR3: CALDIGYEKLFF. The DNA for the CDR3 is TGTGCCTTGGACATTGGCTACGAAAAACTGTTTTTT.

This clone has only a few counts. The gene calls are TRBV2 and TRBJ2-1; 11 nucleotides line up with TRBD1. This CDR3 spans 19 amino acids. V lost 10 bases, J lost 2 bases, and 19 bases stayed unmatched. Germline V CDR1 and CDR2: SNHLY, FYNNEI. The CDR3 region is CAILKDRGQLRVTYNEQFF. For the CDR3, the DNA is TGTGCCATCCTAAAGGACAGGGGGCAACTCAGAGTGACCTACAATGAGCAGTTCTTC.

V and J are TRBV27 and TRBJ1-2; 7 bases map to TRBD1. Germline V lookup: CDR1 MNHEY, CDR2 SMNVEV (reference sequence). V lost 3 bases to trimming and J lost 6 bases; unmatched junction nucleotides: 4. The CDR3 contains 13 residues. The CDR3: CASSLTGFDGYTF. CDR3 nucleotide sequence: TGTGCCAGCAGTTTGACAGGGTTCGATGGCTACACCTTC.

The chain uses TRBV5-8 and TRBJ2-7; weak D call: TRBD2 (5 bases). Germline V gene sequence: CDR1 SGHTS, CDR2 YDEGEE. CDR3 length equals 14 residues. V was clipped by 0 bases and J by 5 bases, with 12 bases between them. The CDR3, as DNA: TGTGCCAGCAGCTTGGCCCCAGGACTCGACGAGCAGTACGTC. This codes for CASSLAPGLDEQYV.

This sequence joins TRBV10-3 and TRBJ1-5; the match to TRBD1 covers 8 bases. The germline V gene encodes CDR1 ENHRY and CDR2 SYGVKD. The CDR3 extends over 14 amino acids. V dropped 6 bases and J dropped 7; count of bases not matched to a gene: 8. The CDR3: CAIRSQGAEQPQHF. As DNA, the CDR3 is TGTGCCATCAGGTCTCAGGGGGCGGAACAGCCCCAGCATTTT.

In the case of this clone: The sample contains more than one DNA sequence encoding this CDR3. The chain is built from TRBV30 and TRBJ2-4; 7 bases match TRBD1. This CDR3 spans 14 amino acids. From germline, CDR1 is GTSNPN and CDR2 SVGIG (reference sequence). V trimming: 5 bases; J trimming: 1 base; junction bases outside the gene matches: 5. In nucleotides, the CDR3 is TGTGCCTGGGGGGGACAGACGGCCAAAAACATTCAGTACTTC. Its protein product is CAWGGQTAKNIQYF.

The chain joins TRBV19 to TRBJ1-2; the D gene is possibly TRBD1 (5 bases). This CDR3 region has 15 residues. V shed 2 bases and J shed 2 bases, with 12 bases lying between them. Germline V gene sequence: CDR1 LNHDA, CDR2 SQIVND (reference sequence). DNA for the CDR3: TGTGCCAGTAGTATAAGCCAGGGCGGAAACTATGGCTACACCTTC. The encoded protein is CASSISQGGNYGYTF.

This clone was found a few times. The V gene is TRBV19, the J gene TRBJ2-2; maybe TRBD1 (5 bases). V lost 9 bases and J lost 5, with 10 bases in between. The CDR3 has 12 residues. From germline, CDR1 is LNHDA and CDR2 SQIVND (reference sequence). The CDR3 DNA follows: TGTGCCAGCATAGGGGATACCGGGGAGCTGTTTTTT. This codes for CASIGDTGELFF. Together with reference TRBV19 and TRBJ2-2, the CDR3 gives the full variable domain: DGGITQSPKYLFRKEGQNVTLSCEQNLNHDAMYWYRQDPGQGLRLIYYSQIVNDFQKGDIAEGYSVSREKKESFPLTVTSAQKNPTAFYLCASIGDTGELFFGEGSRLTVL.

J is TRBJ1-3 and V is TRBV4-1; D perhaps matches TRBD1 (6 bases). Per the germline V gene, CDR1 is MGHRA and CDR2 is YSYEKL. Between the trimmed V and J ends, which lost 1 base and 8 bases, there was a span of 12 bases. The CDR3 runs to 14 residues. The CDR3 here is CASSQGTAEDTIYF. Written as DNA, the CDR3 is TGCGCCAGCAGCCAAGGGACAGCGGAAGACACCATATATTTT.

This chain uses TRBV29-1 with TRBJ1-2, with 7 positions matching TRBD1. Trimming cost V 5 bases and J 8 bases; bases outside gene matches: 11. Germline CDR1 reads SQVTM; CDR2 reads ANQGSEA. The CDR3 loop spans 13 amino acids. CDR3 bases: TGCAGCGTTCGAGGGGGCGGTCTGGAGGGCTACACCTTC. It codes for CSVRGGGLEGYTF.

This chain's CDR3 is CASGLATRMGQGFDDYTF. As DNA, the CDR3 is TGTGCTAGTGGTTTGGCAACTCGTATGGGGCAGGGTTTCGACGACTACACCTTC. The chain has TRBV12-5 and TRBJ1-2; D possibly corresponds to TRBD1 (5 bases). V shed 1 base and J shed 10 bases, with 28 bases lying between them. CDR1 is LGHNT, CDR2 FRNRAP, per germline. This CDR3 has 18 residues. The full variable domain, its missing parts supplied by reference TRBV12-5 and TRBJ1-2, is DARVTQTPRHKVTEMGQEVTMRCQPILGHNTVFWYRQTMMQGLELLAYFRNRAPLDDSGMPKDRFSAEMPDATLATLKIQPSEPRDSAVYFCASGLATRMGQGFDDYTFGSGTRLTVV.